The 5 T cell receptor beta chains given below trace back to one sample, sequenced in a study of cytomegalovirus exposure and HLA in healthy donors. This PCR relied on a set of 60 Vbeta primers and 13 Jbeta primers. TCRdb's copy holds only in-frame clones and misses some; the assay was immunoSEQ multiplex PCR. Of some 120,000 clones in the sample, about 73% were seen once. The specimen sequenced was PBMCs. The receptor source for this set is a woman between 45 and 65 years old in good health and CMV-seropositive.

The chain uses TRBV27 and TRBJ2-2; D is undetermined. With 1 base removed from V and 5 bases from J, the gap between germline ends came to 8 bases. This CDR3 has 14 residues. The germline V gene has CDR1 MNHEY and CDR2 SMNVEV (reference sequence). CDR3 bases: TGTGCCAGCAGTTTATGGTTCCAGACCGGGGAGCTGTTTTTT. It is translated as CASSLWFQTGELFF.

The rearrangement uses TRBV11-2 and TRBJ2-5; 9 bases are shared with TRBD2. The CDR3 has 14 amino acids. V lost 8 bases to trimming and J lost 4 bases; unmatched junction nucleotides: 8. Germline values: CDR1 SGHAT, CDR2 FQNNGV. CDR3 amino acids: CASPCGGGGETQYF. The CDR3 bases are TGTGCCAGCCCCTGCGGGGGGGGCGGAGAGACCCAGTACTTC.

The gene calls are TRBV14 and TRBJ1-2; 9 bases are shared with TRBD1. Unmatched junction bases numbered 18, after V lost 6 bases and J lost 4 bases. The CDR3 covers 18 residues. Germline V gives CDR1 SGHDN, CDR2 FVKESK. The CDR3 region is CASRPSGQGKGGGYGYTF. In DNA, the CDR3 is TGTGCCAGCAGGCCATCGGGACAGGGTAAAGGCGGGGGCTATGGCTACACCTTC.

The V and J genes are TRBV2 and TRBJ2-5; possible D gene TRBD2, 5 bases. Germline V lookup: CDR1 SNHLY, CDR2 FYNNEI. This CDR3 spans 16 amino acids. V lost 0 bases to trimming and J lost 2 bases, with 13 bases between them. The CDR3 reads CASSEALRGRQETQYF. The CDR3 DNA reads TGTGCCAGCAGTGAAGCGCTTCGAGGGCGACAAGAGACCCAGTACTTC.

The J gene is TRBJ1-2, the V gene TRBV6-5; D is possibly TRBD1 (6 bases). With 5 bases removed from V and 4 bases from J, the gap between germline ends came to 8 bases. Germline V gives CDR1 MNHEY, CDR2 SVGAGI. The CDR3 totals 12 residues. This CDR3 is CASSQDSYGYTF. The CDR3 bases are TGTGCCAGCAGTCAGGACAGCTATGGCTACACCTTC.